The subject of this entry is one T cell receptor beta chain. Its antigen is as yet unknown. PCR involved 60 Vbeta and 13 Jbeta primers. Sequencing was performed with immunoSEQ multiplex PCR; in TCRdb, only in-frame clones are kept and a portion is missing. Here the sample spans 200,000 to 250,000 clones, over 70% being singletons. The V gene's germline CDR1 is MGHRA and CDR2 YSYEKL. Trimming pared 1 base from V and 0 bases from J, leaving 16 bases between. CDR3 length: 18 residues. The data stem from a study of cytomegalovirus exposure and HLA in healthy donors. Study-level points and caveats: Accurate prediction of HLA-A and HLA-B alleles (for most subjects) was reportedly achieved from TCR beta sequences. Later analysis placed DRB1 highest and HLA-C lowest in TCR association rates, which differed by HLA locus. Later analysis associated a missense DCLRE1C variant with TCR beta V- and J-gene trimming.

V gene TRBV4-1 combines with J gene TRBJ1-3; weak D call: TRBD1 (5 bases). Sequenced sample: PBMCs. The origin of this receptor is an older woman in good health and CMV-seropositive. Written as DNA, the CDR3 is TGCGCCAGCAGCCAAGCTGAGACAGCTACCCTCTCTGGAAACACCATATATTTT. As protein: CASSQAETATLSGNTIYF.